The TCR beta chain described here comes from a study of early T cells in non-severe SARS-CoV-2 infection. Study summary: Unsorted whole blood bulk RNA was sequenced, with unpaired chains.

Tagging with unique molecular identifiers was applied to individual cDNA molecules. TCRdb processed the 5' RACE reads anew with MiXCR; each CDR3 protein has one entry. This sample yields 25,000 to 35,000 distinct CDR3 sequences, of which roughly 5.7% are seen a single time; under 25% belongs to the top ten. This clonotype was seen many times. Antigen: not known. The study's findings and limits: Matching results from VDJdb favored anti-spike CD8 responses, leaving private and CD4 specificities undetected.

V was pared by 8 bases and J by 4 bases, with 26 bases between. Germline V lookup: CDR1 MNHEY, CDR2 SVGEGT. CDR3 length equals 17 residues. This clonotype originated in an adult who was a healthcare worker with PCR-confirmed SARS-CoV-2 infection or an uninfected control (not recorded which). Sequenced material: whole blood. The rearrangement uses TRBV6-2 or TRBV6-3 and TRBJ1-1, with D maybe TRBD1 (5 bases). This chain's CDR3 is CASAFLPGQSWGTEAFF. CDR3 nucleotide sequence: TGTGCCAGCGCGTTTCTCCCGGGGCAGTCTTGGGGCACTGAAGCTTTCTTT.